One sample yielded the 32 T cell receptor beta chains listed below, sequenced in a study of shared clonotypes between healthy human individuals. The assay was immunoSEQ multiplex PCR, and TCRdb's table has in-frame clones only and misses some. The sample includes over a million clones, 75% to 85% seen only once; the top ten take under 0.65%. The material sequenced was memory CD4+ T cells from PBMCs. Subset specified: CD45RA-negative fraction. These receptors came from a man aged 18 to 35 in good health. Some clones in this sample may be carry-over from other donors' samples.

The DNA for the CDR3 is TGTGCCAGCAGCTTTCGAGGGAGTGGGGAGACCCAGTACTTC. This sequence encodes CASSFRGSGETQYF. The chain carries TRBV5-6 and TRBJ2-5; D is perhaps TRBD2 (5 bases). Trimming left V 2 bases short and J 5 bases short, with 13 bases between. Germline CDR1 is SGHDT and CDR2 is YYEEEE. This CDR3 is built from 14 residues.

The chain carries TRBV9 and TRBJ2-6; 8 bases align to TRBD2. Germline V gene data show CDR1 as SGDLS and CDR2 as YYNGEE. The junction had 2 bases not matched to a gene; V was cut back by 3 bases and J by 3 bases. CDR3 length equals 15 residues. The DNA of the CDR3 is TGTGCCAGCAGCGCGGGAGGGGTTGGGGCCAACGTCCTGACTTTC. It codes for CASSAGGVGANVLTF.

The chain employs TRBV15 and TRBJ2-1; D gene unclear. Trimming took off 3 bases at V and 8 bases at J, with 11 bases between the two ends. The CDR3 totals 13 residues. Germline V gene sequence: CDR1 LNHNV, CDR2 YYDKDF (reference sequence). The chain's CDR3 is CATSRDGVDEQFF. The CDR3 coding sequence is TGTGCCACCAGCAGGGACGGCGTCGATGAGCAGTTCTTC.

Details on this clone: Germline is not matched at one junction end, which may reflect a read error. The V gene is TRBV9, the J gene TRBJ2-3; 11 bases map to TRBD2. This CDR3 has 15 residues. Looked up from germline, CDR1 is SGDLS and CDR2 is YYNGEE. The chain's CDR3 is CASSAGLAGEDTRYF. The CDR3 nucleotides are TGTGCCAGCAGCGCCGGACTAGCGGGTGAAGATACGCGGTATTTT.

As to this clone: This same CDR3 is encoded by further DNA sequences in the sample. This rearrangement joins TRBV29-1 to TRBJ1-1, with D unclear. Germline CDR1 and CDR2: SQVTM and ANQGSEA. The germline V and J ends were trimmed by 7 bases and 2 bases, with 11 bases remaining between them. The CDR3 is 12 amino acids. CDR3 region: CSARQGNTEAFF. The CDR3 DNA reads TGCAGCGCCCGACAAGGTAACACTGAAGCTTTCTTT.

The chain carries TRBV29-1 and TRBJ1-5; tentative D call: TRBD1 (6 bases). Germline values: CDR1 SQVTM, CDR2 ANQGSEA. Trimming took off 7 bases at V and 3 bases at J, with 16 bases between the two ends. CDR3 length: 14 residues. CDR3 sequence: CSAGGGPNNQPQHF. DNA for the CDR3: TGCAGCGCCGGGGGGGGCCCTAACAATCAGCCCCAGCATTTT.

This rearrangement joins TRBV7-8 to TRBJ1-3; D not certain. Germline V gene sequence: CDR1 SGHVS, CDR2 FQNEAQ. The CDR3 is 16 residues long. Trimming pared 2 bases from V and 0 bases from J, leaving 11 bases between. The CDR3 spells CASSLYPGFSGNTIYF. In DNA form, the CDR3 reads TGTGCCAGCAGCTTATATCCCGGATTCTCTGGAAACACCATATATTTT.

Note on this clone: Distinct nucleotide sequences in the sample also encode this CDR3. J is TRBJ1-2 and V is TRBV28; no definite D call. The CDR3 runs 11 residues. The ends were cut back, 5 bases at V and 3 bases at J, with 4 bases in the middle. In germline, CDR1 is MDHEN, CDR2 SYDVKM. CDR3 residues: CASSSHYGYTF. DNA for the CDR3: TGTGCCAGCAGTAGCCACTATGGCTACACCTTC.

CDR3 DNA sequence: TGTGCCAGCAGCCAGGTCCGAGGTGCCCACGAGCAGTACTTC. Translated, it gives CASSQVRGAHEQYF. The rearrangement links TRBV7-3 to TRBJ2-7; no clear D. CDR1 is SGHTA and CDR2 is FQGTGA in the germline V gene. The ends were cut back, 5 bases at V and 5 bases at J, with 16 bases in the middle. The CDR3 runs to 14 residues.

This chain uses TRBV5-6 with TRBJ1-1; TRBD1 aligns across 7 bases. The CDR3 is made up of 14 amino acids. The germline CDR1 and CDR2 sequences are SGHDT and YYEEEE. V gave up 5 bases and J gave up 0 bases; unmatched junction bases: 4. For the CDR3, the DNA is TGTGCCAGCAGGGTGACAGGGCTGAACACTGAAGCTTTCTTT. Amino acids: CASRVTGLNTEAFF.

The gene calls are TRBV7-2 and TRBJ2-5; D possibly matches TRBD1 or TRBD2 (7 bases each). The CDR3 contains 13 residues. V was clipped by 8 bases and J by 5 bases, with 15 bases between them. From germline, CDR1 is SGHTA and CDR2 FQGNSA. The CDR3 nucleotides read TGTGCCAGCTGCAGGGGGGGGCTGGAGACCCAGTACTTC. It codes for CASCRGGLETQYF.

V gene TRBV19 combines with J gene TRBJ2-7, with 8 bases fitting TRBD2. The CDR3 consists of 12 residues. Germline V CDR1 and CDR2: LNHDA, SQIVND (reference sequence). After removal of 9 bases from V and 7 bases from J, the junction contained 8 bases not matched to a gene. The CDR3 reads CASGGVHGEQYF. For the CDR3, the DNA is TGTGCCAGCGGGGGGGTGCACGGGGAGCAGTACTTC. The whole variable domain, remainder taken from reference TRBV19 and TRBJ2-7, is DGGITQSPKYLFRKEGQNVTLSCEQNLNHDAMYWYRQDPGQGLRLIYYSQIVNDFQKGDIAEGYSVSREKKESFPLTVTSAQKNPTAFYLCASGGVHGEQYFGPGTRLTVT.

This clone was counted ten times or more. The sample contains more than one DNA sequence encoding this CDR3. The CDR3 sequence: CASSVGGLADYNEQFF. In nucleotides, the CDR3 is TGTGCCAGCAGCGTAGGGGGGCTAGCGGACTACAATGAGCAGTTCTTC. This chain connects TRBV9 to TRBJ2-1; possibly TRBD2 for D (7 bases). The CDR3 sequence is 16 residues long. From germline, CDR1 is SGDLS and CDR2 YYNGEE. V lost 0 bases and J lost 3, with 13 bases in between.

Concerning this clone itself: One end of the junction is discordant with germline, which a read error may explain. The genes are TRBV30 and TRBJ2-1, with unresolved D. The CDR3 is made up of 11 amino acids. Germline assignment: CDR1 GTSNPN and CDR2 SVGIG (reference sequence). The CDR3 loop is CAWSVRGDLIF. The CDR3, as DNA: TGTGCCTGGAGTGTACGTGGAGACTTGATCTTC.

The J gene is TRBJ1-1, the V gene TRBV5-1, with D perhaps matching TRBD1 (5 bases). This CDR3 is built from 18 residues. Trimming left V 4 bases short and J 0 bases short, with 22 bases between. Germline CDR1 reads SGHRS; CDR2 reads YFSETQ. CDR3 nucleotides: TGCGCCAGCAGCCTGACCGGGCCGGGATCGGACATGAACACTGAAGCTTTCTTT. Translating it yields CASSLTGPGSDMNTEAFF.

The rearrangement links TRBV9 to TRBJ1-4, with 7 nucleotides matching TRBD1. This CDR3 spans 14 amino acids. J gave up 3 bases and V 2 bases, and 1 base lay outside the gene matches. In germline, CDR1 is SGDLS, CDR2 YYNGEE. CDR3 coding DNA: TGTGCCAGCAGCGTGGGACAGTCTAATGAAAAACTGTTTTTT. Translating it yields CASSVGQSNEKLFF.

The chain has TRBV7-2 and TRBJ2-1; D is unresolved. Trimming took 2 bases from V and 7 from J, leaving 6 bases between them. This CDR3 is built from 12 residues. CDR1 is SGHTA and CDR2 is FQGNSA in the germline V gene. The CDR3 DNA reads as TGTGCCAGCAGCTTAACGGTAAATGAGCAGTTCTTC. Encoded protein: CASSLTVNEQFF.

Concerning this clone: Other DNA sequences in the same sample also yield this CDR3. The genes are TRBV10-3 and TRBJ2-7; D gene uncertain. The CDR3 is made up of 12 amino acids. Trimming left V 5 bases short and J 0 bases short, with 5 bases between. CDR1 is ENHRY, CDR2 SYGVKD, per germline. The CDR3 coding sequence is TGTGCCATCAGTCCGACCTCCTACGAGCAGTACTTC. Translating it yields CAISPTSYEQYF.

The CDR3 is CASRGEAAGVNEQYF. The CDR3 DNA reads as TGTGCCAGCAGGGGGGAAGCAGCGGGCGTCAACGAGCAGTACTTC. The J gene is TRBJ2-7, the V gene TRBV6-1, with D possibly matching TRBD2 (6 bases). This CDR3 spans 15 amino acids. V lost 6 bases, J lost 5 bases, and 20 bases lay in between. Germline CDR1 and CDR2: MNHNS and SASEGT.

The chain's CDR3 is CASSQGGVGNIQYF. CDR3 nucleotide sequence: TGTGCCAGCAGCCAAGGGGGCGTTGGGAACATTCAGTACTTC. The rearrangement joins TRBV7-8 to TRBJ2-4; TRBD1 agrees at 7 bases. The CDR3 is made up of 14 amino acids. V was pared by 5 bases and J by 7 bases, with 8 bases of the junction left unmatched. Germline CDR1 reads SGHVS; CDR2 reads FQNEAQ. Variable domain in full (rest from reference TRBV7-8 and TRBJ2-4): GAGVSQSPRYKVAKRGQDVALRCDPISGHVSLFWYQQALGQGPEFLTYFQNEAQLDKSGLPSDRFFAERPEGSVSTLKIQRTQQEDSAVYLCASSQGGVGNIQYFGAGTRLSVL.

J is TRBJ1-1 and V is TRBV7-2; a possible D gene is TRBD1 (5 bases). The V gene lost 4 bases and the J gene lost 4 bases, with 10 bases spanning the gap. Looked up from germline, CDR1 is SGHTA and CDR2 is FQGNSA. This CDR3 is 13 amino acids long. CDR3 sequence: CASSSDRGTEAFF. The CDR3 bases are TGTGCCAGCAGCTCCGATAGGGGCACTGAAGCTTTCTTT.

CDR3 region: CAWSVNRATGELFF. As DNA, the CDR3 is TGTGCCTGGAGTGTAAACAGGGCGACCGGGGAGCTGTTTTTT. The rearrangement uses TRBV30 and TRBJ2-2, with a weak D call TRBD1 (6 bases). V shed 0 bases and J shed 5 bases, with 10 bases lying between them. The CDR3 extends over 14 amino acids. Germline V gene data show CDR1 as GTSNPN and CDR2 as SVGIG (reference sequence).

A few counts support this clone. The chain has TRBV6-5 and TRBJ2-1; D gene unclear. The CDR3 runs 14 residues. CDR1 MNHEY and CDR2 SVGAGI come from the germline V gene. With 6 bases removed from V and 5 bases from J, the gap between germline ends came to 14 bases. CDR3 sequence (DNA): TGTGCCAGCAGAAAACAGCTAAGTAACAATGAGCAGTTCTTC. Translation gives CASRKQLSNNEQFF.

This sequence joins TRBV18 and TRBJ2-2; the match to TRBD2 covers 7 bases. V dropped 11 bases and J dropped 4; count of bases not matched to a gene: 10. The CDR3 contains 14 residues. CDR1 and CDR2 (germline): KGHSH, LQKENI. The CDR3 region is CACQRDPGTGELFF. The CDR3 bases are TGTGCCTGCCAGCGGGACCCGGGCACCGGGGAGCTGTTTTTT.

The gene calls are TRBV6-1 and TRBJ2-5, with D possibly being TRBD2 (6 bases). The CDR3 runs to 13 residues. Germline V gives CDR1 MNHNS, CDR2 SASEGT. The ends were cut back, 6 bases at V and 4 bases at J, with 12 bases in the middle. The chain's CDR3 is CASRWTTRETQYF. The CDR3 bases are TGTGCCAGCAGATGGACTACCCGAGAGACCCAGTACTTC.

The chain has TRBV28 and TRBJ2-7, with 8 nucleotides matching TRBD2. This CDR3 is built from 15 residues. Germline V lookup: CDR1 MDHEN, CDR2 SYDVKM. V shed 6 bases, J shed 3 bases, and the junction held 10 bases outside the gene matches. The CDR3 spells CASSSWAGGVYEQYF. The CDR3 DNA is TGTGCCAGCAGCTCCTGGGCGGGGGGAGTCTACGAGCAGTACTTC.

This chain joins TRBV5-1 and TRBJ2-3, with D possibly TRBD2 on 5 matching bases. Looked up from germline, CDR1 is SGHRS and CDR2 is YFSETQ. The CDR3 totals 17 residues. Trimming removed 0 bases at V and 1 base at J, with 15 bases between. The CDR3 spells CASSLAGGGGGTDTQYF. In nucleotides, the CDR3 is TGCGCCAGCAGCTTGGCCGGAGGAGGCGGAGGCACAGATACGCAGTATTTT.

The J gene is TRBJ2-1, the V gene TRBV28; perhaps TRBD1 as D (6 bases). CDR3 size: 16 residues. Trimming pared 6 bases from V and 5 bases from J, leaving 20 bases between. CDR1 and CDR2 from the germline V gene are MDHEN and SYDVKM. Here the CDR3 DNA reads TGTGCCAGCAGCGGATTGGGGGCTCCTAAAAACAATGAGCAGTTCTTC. Translation: CASSGLGAPKNNEQFF. The full variable domain, completed using reference TRBV28 and TRBJ2-1, is DVKVTQSSRYLVKRTGEKVFLECVQDMDHENMFWYRQDPGLGLRLIYFSYDVKMKEKGDIPEGYSVSREKKERFSLILESASTNQTSMYLCASSGLGAPKNNEQFFGPGTRLTVL.

The chain employs TRBV5-1 and TRBJ2-1; 9 bases agree with TRBD1. Trimming removed 3 bases from V and 7 bases from J; junction bases left unmatched: 5. Germline V gene data show CDR1 as SGHRS and CDR2 as YFSETQ. The CDR3 runs to 14 residues. As DNA, the CDR3 is TGCGCCAGCAGCTGGGGGACAGGGTGGAATGAGCAGTTCTTC. This gives the protein CASSWGTGWNEQFF.

On this clone itself: Other DNA sequences from this sample encode an identical CDR3 as well. This sequence joins TRBV7-2 and TRBJ2-5; 8 nucleotides align to TRBD1. J gave up 7 bases and V 4 bases, and 5 bases lay outside the gene matches. The CDR3 covers 13 residues. From germline, CDR1 is SGHTA and CDR2 FQGNSA. The CDR3 sequence: CASSSDREGTQYF. CDR3 nucleotide sequence: TGTGCCAGCAGCTCGGACAGGGAAGGGACCCAGTACTTC.

This chain joins TRBV27 and TRBJ1-2, with 9 bases fitting TRBD1. This CDR3 is 14 amino acids long. V lost 4 bases to trimming and J lost 5 bases; unmatched junction nucleotides: 5. In germline, CDR1 is MNHEY, CDR2 SMNVEV (reference sequence). The CDR3 loop reads CASSSLGQGYGYTF. In DNA, the CDR3 is TGTGCCAGCAGTTCCTTGGGACAGGGATATGGCTACACCTTC.

CDR3 bases: TGTGCCAGCAGCTCAAGACAGGCACGCTCCTACAATGAGCAGTTCTTC. Translating it yields CASSSRQARSYNEQFF. The chain uses TRBV7-3 and TRBJ2-1, with a weak D call TRBD1 (6 bases). Per germline, CDR1 SGHTA and CDR2 FQGTGA. Trimming took off 4 bases at V and 0 bases at J, with 13 bases between the two ends. The length of the CDR3 is 16 residues.